The 28 T cell receptor beta chains given below trace back to one sample, sequenced in a study of blood T cell dynamics during melanoma immunotherapy. Time point given: pre-treatment baseline. Profiling relied on immunoSEQ multiplex PCR, and the TCRdb table lists in-frame clones only, not all of them. The data hold around 15,000 clones, with approximately 81% observed a single time. This specimen was blood, taken from a patient treated with checkpoint blockade. The receptors here all came from a human donor with melanoma.

This rearrangement joins TRBV28 to TRBJ2-2; D is perhaps TRBD2 (5 bases). Trimming left V 10 bases short and J 5 bases short, with 20 bases between. The CDR3 totals 15 residues. Germline V gene sequence: CDR1 MDHEN, CDR2 SYDVKM. In DNA, the CDR3 is TGTGCCACCGCCCCAAGCGGCCGCGGGACCGGGGAGCTGTTTTTT. This codes for CATAPSGRGTGELFF.

CDR3: CASSSYWLNFYEQYF. The CDR3 DNA follows: TGTGCCAGCAGTTCCTACTGGCTCAACTTCTACGAGCAGTACTTC. V gene TRBV11-2 combines with J gene TRBJ2-7; no definite D call. V dropped 6 bases and J dropped 3 bases, with 18 bases sitting between them. Germline CDR1 and CDR2: SGHAT and FQNNGV. CDR3 length: 15 amino acids.

The chain employs TRBV9 and TRBJ1-1; D remains unclear. Germline V gene data show CDR1 as SGDLS and CDR2 as YYNGEE. The ends were cut back, 4 bases at V and 1 base at J, with 11 bases in the middle. This CDR3 contains 14 residues. The CDR3 nucleotides read TGTGCCAGCAGCCCTGGACCCACGAACACTGAAGCTTTCTTT. Translated, it gives CASSPGPTNTEAFF. Drawing the rest from reference TRBV9 and TRBJ1-1, the complete variable domain is DSGVTQTPKHLITATGQRVTLRCSPRSGDLSVYWYQQSLDQGLQFLIQYYNGEERAKGNILERFSAQQFPDLHSELNLSSLELGDSALYFCASSPGPTNTEAFFGQGTRLTVV.

The CDR3 region has the DNA TGTGCCAGCTCCGACAGGGCGGATGAGACCCAGTACTTC. This codes for CASSDRADETQYF. V and J are TRBV18 and TRBJ2-5; TRBD1 aligns across 7 bases. Germline loops: CDR1 KGHSH, CDR2 LQKENI. The junction had 6 bases not matched to a gene; V was cut back by 6 bases and J by 5 bases. This CDR3 contains 13 residues. Full variable domain (outside the CDR3, taken from reference TRBV18 and TRBJ2-5): NAGVMQNPRHLVRRRGQEARLRCSPMKGHSHVYWYRQLPEEGLKFMVYLQKENIIDESGMPKERFSAEFPKEGPSILRIQQVVRGDSAAYFCASSDRADETQYFGPGTRLLVL.

The V and J genes are TRBV27 and TRBJ1-1; D uncertain. CDR3 length: 13 residues. V lost 2 bases, J lost 5 bases, and 9 bases lay in between. Germline lookup yields CDR1 MNHEY and CDR2 SMNVEV (reference sequence). CDR3 DNA: TGTGCCAGCAGTTTAAATGGGTTAACTGAAGCTTTCTTT. It yields the protein CASSLNGLTEAFF.

This clone was detected once. This sample includes further DNA sequences coding for the same CDR3. The chain joins TRBV6-6 to TRBJ1-5; D is unresolved. V lost 7 bases and J 7 bases, leaving 17 bases between the germline ends. Germline CDR1 reads MNHNY; CDR2 reads SVGAGI (reference sequence). This CDR3 region has 14 residues. DNA of the CDR3: TGTGCCAGCACCCCAATCTTACCGGGCCAGCCCCAGCATTTT. Protein sequence: CASTPILPGQPQHF.

The chain is built from TRBV18 and TRBJ1-1; 7 bases agree with TRBD1. CDR3 length: 13 amino acids. Germline CDR1 and CDR2: KGHSH and LQKENI. Trimming at V came to 7 bases and at J to 4 bases, leaving 6 bases not matched to a gene. The CDR3 is CASLRGDSTEAFF. CDR3 DNA: TGTGCCAGCTTAAGGGGGGACAGCACTGAAGCTTTCTTT.

The V call is TRBV4-2, the J call TRBJ2-5; 12 bases line up with TRBD2. CDR3 length: 18 residues. Germline V lookup: CDR1 LGHNA, CDR2 YNFKEQ. J gave up 5 bases and V 0 bases, and 10 bases lay outside the gene matches. This CDR3 is CASSQDLTSGGNGETQYF. As DNA, the CDR3 is TGTGCCAGCAGCCAAGATCTGACTAGCGGGGGAAACGGGGAGACCCAGTACTTC.

This chain uses TRBV9 with TRBJ2-7; D remains unclear. V shed 3 bases and J shed 3 bases, with 10 bases lying between them. The CDR3 runs to 13 residues. CDR1 and CDR2 (germline): SGDLS, YYNGEE. CDR3: CASSAGMGYEQYF. The CDR3 nucleotides read TGTGCCAGCAGCGCGGGCATGGGCTACGAGCAGTACTTC.

This chain links TRBV6-1 with TRBJ1-4, with D uncertain. V was cut by 6 bases and J by 3 bases, with 8 bases left in between. The CDR3 loop spans 13 amino acids. Looked up from germline, CDR1 is MNHNS and CDR2 is SASEGT. The CDR3, as DNA: TGTGCCAGCAGGGCAGAGGCTAATGAAAAACTGTTTTTT. It codes for CASRAEANEKLFF.

The chain links TRBV2 to TRBJ1-1; D is uncertain. The V end was cut by 6 bases, the J end by 5 bases, with 16 bases between. The CDR3 is 14 residues long. Looked up from germline, CDR1 is SNHLY and CDR2 is FYNNEI. CDR3 DNA sequence: TGTGCCAGCAGGGGAATCATAGGAGTGACTGAAGCTTTCTTT. It yields the protein CASRGIIGVTEAFF.

This chain uses TRBV5-1 with TRBJ1-1; D perhaps matches TRBD1 (6 bases). Trimming pared 0 bases from V and 3 bases from J, leaving 15 bases between. Germline values: CDR1 SGHRS, CDR2 YFSETQ. This CDR3 has 16 amino acids. CDR3: CASSLDRVISHTEAFF. Written as DNA, the CDR3 is TGCGCCAGCAGCTTGGACAGGGTCATCAGTCACACTGAAGCTTTCTTT. Full variable domain (remainder filled in from reference TRBV5-1 and TRBJ1-1): KAGVTQTPRYLIKTRGQQVTLSCSPISGHRSVSWYQQTPGQGLQFLFEYFSETQRNKGNFPGRFSGRQFSNSRSEMNVSTLELGDSALYLCASSLDRVISHTEAFFGQGTRLTVV.

This sequence joins TRBV9 and TRBJ2-7, with 7 bases lining up with TRBD1. The CDR3 loop spans 14 amino acids. The V segment lost 4 bases and the J segment 1 base; nucleotides outside the gene matches: 5. CDR1 SGDLS and CDR2 YYNGEE come from the germline V gene. The CDR3 bases are TGTGCCAGCAGCTCGGCGACAGGGTCCTACGAGCAGTACTTC. Its translation is CASSSATGSYEQYF.

This clone was seen a handful of times. The chain combines TRBV2 with TRBJ1-5; D gene uncertain. With 2 bases removed from V and 0 bases from J, the gap between germline ends came to 8 bases. The CDR3 totals 15 residues. Germline V gene data show CDR1 as SNHLY and CDR2 as FYNNEI. For the CDR3, the DNA is TGTGCCAGCAGTGAACGTCAGGCTAGCAATCAGCCCCAGCATTTT. As protein: CASSERQASNQPQHF.

The rearrangement uses TRBV19 and TRBJ2-1; 8 bases map to TRBD2. The CDR3 contains 17 residues. The junction had 13 bases not matched to a gene; V was cut back by 5 bases and J by 4 bases. Per germline, CDR1 LNHDA and CDR2 SQIVND (reference sequence). In DNA form, the CDR3 reads TGTGCCAGTAGTCGCACCCGAGCGGGGGCTCGTTACAATGAGCAGTTCTTC. Encoded protein: CASSRTRAGARYNEQFF. Filled out from reference TRBV19 and TRBJ2-1, the complete variable domain reads DGGITQSPKYLFRKEGQNVTLSCEQNLNHDAMYWYRQDPGQGLRLIYYSQIVNDFQKGDIAEGYSVSREKKESFPLTVTSAQKNPTAFYLCASSRTRAGARYNEQFFGPGTRLTVL.

The rearrangement uses TRBV19 and TRBJ1-1; D is unresolved. This CDR3 has 15 residues. Germline CDR1 and CDR2: LNHDA and SQIVND (reference sequence). V lost 0 bases, J lost 4 bases, and 12 bases lay in between. As DNA, the CDR3 is TGTGCCAGTAGTATAGATTTTGGCACTACCACTGAAGCTTTCTTT. Protein sequence: CASSIDFGTTTEAFF.

The J gene is TRBJ2-7, the V gene TRBV11-2; TRBD2 might be the D (5 bases). Germline V gene data show CDR1 as SGHAT and CDR2 as FQNNGV. The CDR3 contains 13 residues. V was pared by 3 bases and J by 4 bases, with 10 bases between. CDR3 loop: CASSFGVGYEQYF. DNA for the CDR3: TGTGCCAGCAGCTTCGGGGTCGGGTACGAGCAGTACTTC.

The chain couples TRBV7-2 to TRBJ1-1, with D possibly being TRBD1 (6 bases). This CDR3 is 14 amino acids long. The V and J ends lost 3 bases and 7 bases respectively, with 15 bases between them. Germline lookup yields CDR1 SGHTA and CDR2 FQGNSA. CDR3 DNA: TGTGCCAGCAGCTTTAGGGGACAAACAGGTGAAGCTTTCTTT. Protein product: CASSFRGQTGEAFF. The full variable domain, completed using reference TRBV7-2 and TRBJ1-1, is GAGVSQSPSNKVTEKGKDVELRCDPISGHTALYWYRQSLGQGLEFLIYFQGNSAPDKSGLPSDRFSAERTGGSVSTLTIQRTQQEDSAVYLCASSFRGQTGEAFFGQGTRLTVV.

The gene calls are TRBV7-9 and TRBJ2-5; D may be TRBD1 (6 bases). The CDR3 is 14 residues long. Germline V gene lookup returns CDR1 SEHNR and CDR2 FQNEAQ (reference sequence). V dropped 3 bases and J dropped 2 bases, with 10 bases sitting between them. The CDR3 coding sequence is TGTGCCAGCAGCTTCGGACAGTTACAAGAGACCCAGTACTTC. Its protein product is CASSFGQLQETQYF. The variable domain in full, completed from reference TRBV7-9 and TRBJ2-5, reads DTGVSQNPRHKITKRGQNVTFRCDPISEHNRLYWYRQTLGQGPEFLTYFQNEAQLEKSRLLSDRFSAERPKGSFSTLEIQRTEQGDSAMYLCASSFGQLQETQYFGPGTRLLVL.

V usage is TRBV6-5 and J usage is TRBJ2-2, with unresolved D. Germline lookup yields CDR1 MNHEY and CDR2 SVGAGI. The CDR3 is 14 residues long. V was pared by 8 bases and J by 5 bases, with 15 bases between. The CDR3 loop reads CASGETGGTGELFF. The CDR3 DNA follows: TGTGCCAGCGGGGAAACCGGTGGAACCGGGGAGCTGTTTTTT.

The rearrangement links TRBV7-2 to TRBJ1-1; D call uncertain. The V gene's germline CDR1 is SGHTA and CDR2 FQGNSA. V was cut by 2 bases and J by 3 bases, with 10 bases left in between. The CDR3 has 14 residues. The CDR3 is CASSLLGRYTEAFF. CDR3 sequence (DNA): TGTGCCAGCAGCTTACTCGGCAGATACACTGAAGCTTTCTTT.

The CDR3 bases are TGTGCCAGCAGAGAGGGAACAGATACGCAGTATTTT. It codes for CASREGTDTQYF. The rearrangement joins TRBV11-1 to TRBJ2-3; D may be TRBD2 (5 bases). Trimming cost V 6 bases and J 3 bases, with 7 bases left between them. The CDR3 sequence is 12 residues long. Germline V gene data show CDR1 as SGHAT and CDR2 as FQDESV (reference sequence).

The chain combines TRBV6-5 with TRBJ2-7; no reliable D call. V lost 0 bases, J lost 3 bases, and 15 bases lay in between. Germline V CDR1 and CDR2: MNHEY, SVGAGI. The CDR3 runs to 16 residues. This CDR3 is CASSYSTAGWDYEQYF. For the CDR3, the DNA is TGTGCCAGCAGTTACTCGACGGCCGGATGGGACTACGAGCAGTACTTC.

J is TRBJ1-3 and V is TRBV5-1; possible D gene TRBD1, 5 bases. This CDR3 is built from 15 residues. Per the germline V gene, CDR1 is SGHRS and CDR2 is YFSETQ. Trimming took off 3 bases at V and 4 bases at J, with 14 bases between the two ends. CDR3 nucleotides: TGCGCCAGCAGCTGGGCAGGGCCGTTAGGAAACACCATATATTTT. It encodes CASSWAGPLGNTIYF.

V gene TRBV6-1 combines with J gene TRBJ2-5; TRBD1 matches 7 bases. With 6 bases clipped from V and 1 base from J, the junction kept 5 bases outside the gene matches. Per the germline V gene, CDR1 is MNHNS and CDR2 is SASEGT. CDR3 length: 14 residues. CDR3 nucleotide sequence: TGTGCCAGCAGGGGGACAGCCACCCAAGAGACCCAGTACTTC. Amino acid sequence: CASRGTATQETQYF.

This clone has only a few counts. The chain employs TRBV9 and TRBJ1-3; a possible D gene is TRBD1 (5 bases). The CDR3 consists of 15 residues. Trimming stripped 0 bases from V and 3 bases from J, with 10 bases between. Per germline, CDR1 SGDLS and CDR2 YYNGEE. DNA for the CDR3: TGTGCCAGCAGCGTAGGAGTGGGGGGTGGAAACACCATATATTTT. Protein product: CASSVGVGGGNTIYF.

The chain combines TRBV5-1 with TRBJ2-3, with D possibly being TRBD2 (7 bases). Germline values: CDR1 SGHRS, CDR2 YFSETQ. The V end lost 2 bases, the J end lost 1 base, and 11 bases lay between the germline ends. There are 15 residues in the CDR3. The CDR3 DNA reads TGCGCCAGCAGCTTAGGGGGGGCACGCACAGATACGCAGTATTTT. Amino acid sequence: CASSLGGARTDTQYF.

This chain uses TRBV5-1 with TRBJ2-7; D gene unclear. CDR3 size: 13 residues. Germline CDR1 is SGHRS and CDR2 is YFSETQ. V was pared by 0 bases and J by 2 bases, with 6 bases between. CDR3 loop: CASSLVSAYEQYF. The DNA for the CDR3 is TGCGCCAGCAGCTTGGTGAGTGCCTACGAGCAGTACTTC. The whole variable domain, remainder taken from reference TRBV5-1 and TRBJ2-7, is KAGVTQTPRYLIKTRGQQVTLSCSPISGHRSVSWYQQTPGQGLQFLFEYFSETQRNKGNFPGRFSGRQFSNSRSEMNVSTLELGDSALYLCASSLVSAYEQYFGPGTRLTVT.